This record covers a single T cell receptor (beta chain). The record originates from a study of blood T cell repertoires in COVID-19. In the study overall: Specimens from acute and convalescent COVID-19 originated in the United States, Italy and Spain.

This CDR3 spans 16 amino acids. The germline V gene encodes CDR1 LGHNA and CDR2 YSLEER. The V and J ends lost 1 base and 3 bases, in that order; junction bases with no gene match: 7. TCRdb's table, derived via immunoSEQ multiplex PCR, lists solely in-frame clones and lacks some. The sample contains 210,000 or so clones, more than 80% of which appear only once. The source is a woman of 80 years or more with acute or convalescent COVID-19. The specimen sequenced was peripheral blood. The V call is TRBV4-3, the J call TRBJ2-3; 7 positions agree with TRBD2. CDR3 region: CASSQGAGLSTDTQYF. CDR3 DNA sequence: TGCGCCAGCAGCCAAGGAGCGGGGCTCAGTACAGATACGCAGTATTTT.